The 25 T cell receptor beta chains below come from one sample, sequenced in a study of shared clonotypes between healthy human individuals. Positively selected for CCR7, the CD45RO-negative cells used as naive CD8 cells excluded terminally differentiated effector memory CD45RA+ cells. The protocol was immunoSEQ multiplex PCR, while the TCRdb copy is restricted to in-frame clones and leaves out a portion. The data show some 2,100,000 clones, under 95% seen once. The specimen sequenced was naive CD8+ T cells from PBMCs. These receptors all stem from a man between 18 and 29 years old in good health. Some clones in this sample may be carry-over from other donors' samples.

To note about this clone: The identical CDR3 is also encoded by other nucleotide sequences in the sample. The chain combines TRBV7-9 with TRBJ1-1; D remains ambiguous. The germline V and J ends were trimmed by 5 bases and 6 bases, with 10 bases remaining between them. This CDR3 has 12 residues. Germline CDR1 and CDR2: SEHNR and FQNEAQ (reference sequence). CDR3 sequence reads: CASSPGSPEAFF. The CDR3 DNA is TGTGCCAGCAGCCCAGGATCCCCTGAAGCTTTCTTT. Using reference TRBV7-9 and TRBJ1-1 for the parts outside the CDR3, the full variable domain is DTGVSQNPRHKITKRGQNVTFRCDPISEHNRLYWYRQTLGQGPEFLTYFQNEAQLEKSRLLSDRFSAERPKGSFSTLEIQRTEQGDSAMYLCASSPGSPEAFFGQGTRLTVV.

J is TRBJ1-2 and V is TRBV4-1; 12 nucleotides agree with TRBD1. Germline V lookup: CDR1 MGHRA, CDR2 YSYEKL. The CDR3 is made up of 15 amino acids. Trimming removed 4 bases from V and 8 bases from J; junction bases left unmatched: 8. This CDR3 reads CASSPVGGTGGGYTF. In nucleotides, the CDR3 is TGCGCCAGCAGCCCAGTGGGGGGGACAGGGGGCGGCTACACCTTC.

Details on this clone: This CDR3 is also generated by other DNA sequences in the sample. The chain couples TRBV20-1 to TRBJ2-1, with unresolved D. The CDR3 contains 9 residues. With 6 bases removed from V and 5 bases from J, the gap between germline ends came to 2 bases. CDR1 and CDR2 from the germline V gene are DFQATT and SNEGSKA (reference sequence). CDR3: CSAHNEQFF. As DNA, the CDR3 is TGCAGTGCGCACAATGAGCAGTTCTTC.

The rearrangement joins TRBV25-1 to TRBJ2-1; no clear D. Trimming removed 9 bases at V and 5 bases at J, with 20 bases between. Germline V gene lookup returns CDR1 MGHDK and CDR2 SYGVNS. The CDR3 extends over 15 amino acids. The CDR3 reads CASLEWASPDNEQFF. The CDR3 DNA follows: TGTGCCAGTCTAGAGTGGGCTAGTCCAGACAATGAGCAGTTCTTC. The whole variable domain, filled in from reference TRBV25-1 and TRBJ2-1, reads EADIYQTPRYLVIGTGKKITLECSQTMGHDKMYWYQQDPGMELHLIHYSYGVNSTEKGDLSSESTVSRIRTEHFPLTLESARPSHTSQYLCASLEWASPDNEQFFGPGTRLTVL.

This chain connects TRBV27 to TRBJ2-7; D perhaps matches TRBD1 (6 bases). The CDR3 is 16 amino acids. The V end was cut by 5 bases, the J end by 5 bases, with 22 bases between. Germline V gene data show CDR1 as MNHEY and CDR2 as SMNVEV (reference sequence). CDR3 protein: CASSPSWGQSFHEQYF. The CDR3 nucleotides are TGTGCCAGCAGTCCGAGTTGGGGGCAATCCTTCCACGAGCAGTACTTC.

The rearrangement uses TRBV9 and TRBJ2-7; 11 bases are shared with TRBD1. J gave up 4 bases and V 3 bases, and 12 bases lay outside the gene matches. The CDR3 extends over 17 amino acids. The germline V gene encodes CDR1 SGDLS and CDR2 YYNGEE. The CDR3 DNA is TGTGCCAGCAGCGAACCGGGACAGGGGGTTTCCCTTTACGAGCAGTACTTC. Translating gives CASSEPGQGVSLYEQYF.

The DNA of the CDR3 is TGTGCCAGCAGTGAAAGACTAGCGGGAGCCGGCAAAGAGACCCAGTACTTC. It codes for CASSERLAGAGKETQYF. The V gene is TRBV25-1, the J gene TRBJ2-5; 12 bases fit TRBD2. Germline V gene data show CDR1 as MGHDK and CDR2 as SYGVNS. The junction had 7 bases not matched to a gene; V was cut back by 2 bases and J by 3 bases. The CDR3 covers 17 residues.

This clone was observed once. The genes are TRBV9 and TRBJ2-1; 7 bases agree with TRBD1. Germline-derived CDR1 and CDR2 are SGDLS and YYNGEE. The CDR3 spans 15 residues. J gave up 7 bases and V 2 bases, and 9 bases lay outside the gene matches. In DNA, the CDR3 is TGTGCCAGCAGCGTCTACAGGGGTATGGGGAATGAGCAGTTCTTC. Its translation: CASSVYRGMGNEQFF.

The V gene is TRBV28, the J gene TRBJ2-7, with no clear D. Germline CDR1 and CDR2: MDHEN and SYDVKM. V lost 8 bases, J lost 4 bases, and 15 bases lay in between. The CDR3 has 13 residues. The CDR3 sequence is CASQELEGYEQYF. The CDR3 bases are TGTGCCAGCCAAGAGCTAGAAGGATACGAGCAGTACTTC.

The chain joins TRBV6-5 to TRBJ2-2; 10 bases are a match to TRBD2. Germline-derived CDR1 and CDR2 are MNHEY and SVGAGI. The CDR3 has 14 residues. The V segment lost 5 bases and the J segment 5 bases; nucleotides outside the gene matches: 2. CDR3 sequence: CASSPSGSTGELFF. CDR3 bases: TGTGCCAGCAGTCCTAGCGGGAGTACCGGGGAGCTGTTTTTT.

V usage is TRBV7-9 and J usage is TRBJ2-1; possible D gene TRBD2, 6 bases. This CDR3 is built from 14 residues. V lost 4 bases to trimming and J lost 8 bases, with 15 bases between them. The V gene's germline CDR1 is SEHNR and CDR2 FQNEAQ (reference sequence). CDR3 sequence: CASSSIAARDEQFF. CDR3 in DNA: TGTGCCAGCAGCTCCATAGCGGCCAGGGATGAGCAGTTCTTC.

Comment on this clone: This CDR3 is also generated by other DNA sequences in the sample. The V and J genes are TRBV27 and TRBJ1-4; D unclear. CDR3 length: 16 residues. Trimming stripped 3 bases from V and 0 bases from J, with 11 bases between. Germline CDR1 reads MNHEY; CDR2 reads SMNVEV (reference sequence). The CDR3 sequence: CASSLGSGATNEKLFF. CDR3 in DNA: TGTGCCAGCAGTTTGGGGAGCGGGGCAACTAATGAAAAACTGTTTTTT. Filled out from reference TRBV27 and TRBJ1-4, the complete variable domain reads EAQVTQNPRYLITVTGKKLTVTCSQNMNHEYMSWYRQDPGLGLRQIYYSMNVEVTDKGDVPEGYKVSRKEKRNFPLILESPSPNQTSLYFCASSLGSGATNEKLFFGSGTQLSVL.

The chain combines TRBV4-2 with TRBJ2-7, with D hard to call. The CDR3 spans 15 residues. Germline V gives CDR1 LGHNA, CDR2 YNFKEQ. V lost 4 bases and J 5 bases, leaving 18 bases between the germline ends. The CDR3 is CASSPILRTVDEQYF. CDR3 DNA sequence: TGTGCCAGCAGCCCAATTTTAAGGACCGTAGACGAGCAGTACTTC.

The chain combines TRBV19 with TRBJ1-5, with D unresolved. CDR3 length: 15 amino acids. Germline V gene lookup returns CDR1 LNHDA and CDR2 SQIVND (reference sequence). V was clipped by 3 bases and J by 0 bases, with 9 bases between them. CDR3 nucleotides: TGTGCCAGTAGTATTTTTTCCTTTAGCAATCAGCCCCAGCATTTT. Protein product: CASSIFSFSNQPQHF.

This clone came up once. The chain has TRBV9 and TRBJ2-3; TRBD1 aligns across 8 bases. The CDR3 sequence is 15 residues long. Germline values: CDR1 SGDLS, CDR2 YYNGEE. V lost 4 bases and J lost 0; bases outside the gene matches: 4. CDR3 DNA sequence: TGTGCCAGCAGCCCGGGACAGGCTAGCACAGATACGCAGTATTTT. Its protein product is CASSPGQASTDTQYF.

The V call is TRBV2, the J call TRBJ2-7, with D perhaps TRBD1 or TRBD2 (6 bases each). Germline values: CDR1 SNHLY, CDR2 FYNNEI. With 2 bases removed from V and 3 bases from J, the gap between germline ends came to 11 bases. CDR3 length: 14 residues. The CDR3 DNA reads as TGTGCCAGCAGTGAACGGACAGCGGGCTACGAGCAGTACTTC. Protein sequence: CASSERTAGYEQYF.

This clone was seen a single time. The chain combines TRBV6-6 with TRBJ2-7, with D uncertain. CDR1 is MNHNY, CDR2 SVGAGI, per germline (reference sequence). The CDR3 runs 11 residues. Trimming shortened V by 3 bases and J by 3 bases, and 3 bases separated the two germline ends. The CDR3 protein is CASSYYYEQYF. CDR3 sequence (DNA): TGTGCCAGCAGTTATTACTACGAGCAGTACTTC.

The gene calls are TRBV29-1 and TRBJ2-5; possibly TRBD2 for D (5 bases). Trimming took off 0 bases at V and 5 bases at J, with 16 bases between the two ends. Germline loops: CDR1 SQVTM, CDR2 ANQGSEA. This CDR3 has 15 residues. The CDR3 sequence is CSVEDRVRTGETQYF. The CDR3 bases are TGCAGCGTTGAAGATCGCGTGAGGACTGGCGAGACCCAGTACTTC.

The chain uses TRBV14 and TRBJ2-7, with 7 bases matching TRBD1. This CDR3 region has 15 residues. CDR1 is SGHDN, CDR2 FVKESK, per germline. V lost 4 bases to trimming and J lost 6 bases; unmatched junction nucleotides: 12. CDR3: CASSPRTGTLGEQYF. The CDR3 bases are TGTGCCAGCAGCCCCAGGACAGGCACCTTAGGCGAGCAGTACTTC.

This clone has only one observation. V usage is TRBV7-9 and J usage is TRBJ2-3; perhaps TRBD2 as D (6 bases). Per the germline V gene, CDR1 is SEHNR and CDR2 is FQNEAQ (reference sequence). The CDR3 extends over 15 amino acids. The V gene lost 5 bases and the J gene lost 9 bases, with 21 bases spanning the gap. The CDR3 reads CASSLPGTDTNTQYF. The CDR3 region has the DNA TGTGCCAGCAGCCTCCCCGGGACTGACACAAACACGCAGTATTTT.

The gene calls are TRBV28 and TRBJ2-3; TRBD1 might be the D (6 bases). V lost 10 bases to trimming and J lost 6 bases, with 20 bases between them. The CDR3 has 14 amino acids. The germline V gene has CDR1 MDHEN and CDR2 SYDVKM. The CDR3 protein is CANLEDSPLDTQYF. For the CDR3, the DNA is TGTGCCAACCTCGAGGACAGTCCTTTGGATACGCAGTATTTT.

The chain employs TRBV30 and TRBJ2-7; the match to TRBD2 covers 8 bases. Trimming at V came to 3 bases and at J to 2 bases, leaving 6 bases not matched to a gene. Germline CDR1 reads GTSNPN; CDR2 reads SVGIG (reference sequence). This CDR3 region has 14 residues. In DNA form, the CDR3 reads TGTGCCTGGAGCGAGGCGGGAGGTACCTACGAGCAGTACTTC. Translating gives CAWSEAGGTYEQYF.

CDR3 in amino acids: CASSLAQEIYGYTF. For the CDR3, the DNA is TGCGCCAGCAGCTTGGCCCAGGAGATCTATGGCTACACCTTC. The rearrangement uses TRBV5-1 and TRBJ1-2, with D uncertain. V dropped 0 bases and J dropped 4 bases, with 10 bases sitting between them. This CDR3 comprises 14 residues. The germline V gene encodes CDR1 SGHRS and CDR2 YFSETQ.

This chain connects TRBV7-9 to TRBJ2-7; no definite D call. The germline V and J ends were trimmed by 1 base and 5 bases, with 15 bases remaining between them. This CDR3 spans 15 amino acids. Germline CDR1 and CDR2: SEHNR and FQNEAQ (reference sequence). CDR3 protein: CASSLVAVSLDEQYF. The CDR3 region has the DNA TGTGCCAGCAGCTTAGTGGCTGTCTCCTTGGACGAGCAGTACTTC. The variable domain in full, completed from reference TRBV7-9 and TRBJ2-7, reads DTGVSQNPRHKITKRGQNVTFRCDPISEHNRLYWYRQTLGQGPEFLTYFQNEAQLEKSRLLSDRFSAERPKGSFSTLEIQRTEQGDSAMYLCASSLVAVSLDEQYFGPGTRLTVT.

J is TRBJ2-7 and V is TRBV11-2; tentative D call: TRBD2 (5 bases). Germline-derived CDR1 and CDR2 are SGHAT and FQNNGV. CDR3 length: 14 residues. V was pared by 6 bases and J by 3 bases, with 15 bases between. The CDR3 spells CASSLLGSLYEQYF. The CDR3 DNA sequence: TGTGCCAGCAGTCTCCTAGGGAGTCTCTACGAGCAGTACTTC. Variable domain in full (rest from reference TRBV11-2 and TRBJ2-7): EAGVAQSPRYKIIEKRQSVAFWCNPISGHATLYWYQQILGQGPKLLIQFQNNGVVDDSQLPKDRFSAERLKGVDSTLKIQPAKLEDSAVYLCASSLLGSLYEQYFGPGTRLTVT.